These 28 T cell receptor beta chains share one sample of origin, sequenced in a study of shared clonotypes between healthy human individuals. Clones were sequenced by immunoSEQ multiplex PCR, and TCRdb holds only the in-frame ones, with some missing. The sample contains around 2,000,000 clones, about 95% of which appear only once. The naive CD8 fraction comprised CD45RO-negative cells positively selected for CCR7 and excluded terminally differentiated effector memory CD45RA+ cells. Sequenced: naive CD8+ T cells sorted from blood. The source is a young man in good health.

V and J are TRBV7-2 and TRBJ2-7, with 7 bases matching TRBD2. V gave up 5 bases and J gave up 6 bases; unmatched junction bases: 16. Germline V gives CDR1 SGHTA, CDR2 FQGNSA. This CDR3 has 16 residues. The chain's CDR3 is CASSQSREIPLGEQYF. DNA of the CDR3: TGTGCCAGCAGCCAGTCGCGGGAGATCCCCCTCGGCGAGCAGTACTTC.

The DNA of the CDR3 is TGTGCCAGCCTCCAGACAGTGAACACCGGGGAGCTGTTTTTT. Amino acid sequence: CASLQTVNTGELFF. The chain combines TRBV2 with TRBJ2-2; a possible D gene is TRBD1 (5 bases). V lost 8 bases, J lost 1 base, and 11 bases lay in between. CDR1 is SNHLY, CDR2 FYNNEI, per germline. The CDR3 loop spans 14 amino acids.

V usage is TRBV12-1 and J usage is TRBJ1-5. TRBV12-1 constitutes a pseudogene. The CDR3 totals 12 residues. CDR3 in DNA: TGTGCCAGCCCGTATAGCAATCAGCCCCAGCATTTT. It specifies CASPYSNQPQHF.

The chain combines TRBV4-3 with TRBJ2-3, with TRBD2 matching over 10 bases. V was clipped by 5 bases and J by 4 bases; unmatched bases: 9. This CDR3 is built from 16 residues. Per germline, CDR1 LGHNA and CDR2 YSLEER. CDR3 nucleotide sequence: TGCGCCAGCAGCTCCCTAGCGGGAGAAGAGGCAGATACGCAGTATTTT. Translating gives CASSSLAGEEADTQYF.

The chain carries TRBV10-2 and TRBJ1-1; D is ambiguous. V was pared by 3 bases and J by 0 bases, with 11 bases between. Germline assignment: CDR1 WSHSY and CDR2 SAAADI. This CDR3 region has 15 residues. The chain's CDR3 is CASSDEKGMNTEAFF. CDR3 bases: TGCGCCAGCAGTGACGAAAAGGGTATGAACACTGAAGCTTTCTTT.

This sequence joins TRBV29-1 and TRBJ2-1, with TRBD2 matching over 7 bases. The CDR3 is made up of 12 amino acids. CDR1 and CDR2 from the germline V gene are SQVTM and ANQGSEA. Germline trimming cut 8 bases from V and 5 bases from J; bases unmatched to any gene: 6. This CDR3 is CSSAGWDNEQFF. DNA of the CDR3: TGCAGCTCAGCGGGGTGGGACAATGAGCAGTTCTTC.

The rearrangement uses TRBV10-3 and TRBJ2-3, with D hard to call. From germline, CDR1 is ENHRY and CDR2 SYGVKD. V lost 2 bases and J lost 9, with 12 bases in between. The CDR3 has 13 residues. CDR3 sequence reads: CAISEPNWWTQYF. The CDR3 DNA sequence: TGTGCCATCAGTGAGCCCAATTGGTGGACGCAGTATTTT.

This chain links TRBV7-9 with TRBJ1-2; tentative D call: TRBD1 (6 bases). CDR1 is SEHNR and CDR2 is FQNEAQ in the germline V gene (reference sequence). Trimming shortened V by 1 base and J by 4 bases, and 13 bases separated the two germline ends. The CDR3 covers 15 residues. As DNA, the CDR3 is TGTGCCAGCAGCTTAGGCGGGACACCATTCTATGGCTACACCTTC. Translating gives CASSLGGTPFYGYTF.

The gene calls are TRBV9 and TRBJ1-2, with a possible D match to TRBD1 (5 bases). Germline V CDR1 and CDR2: SGDLS, YYNGEE. The CDR3 has 15 residues. Trimming shortened V by 3 bases and J by 4 bases, and 16 bases separated the two germline ends. CDR3: CASSDGDSYFYGYTF. In nucleotides, the CDR3 is TGTGCCAGCAGCGATGGAGACAGCTATTTCTATGGCTACACCTTC.

The rearrangement links TRBV14 to TRBJ2-1; TRBD2 aligns across 9 bases. The CDR3 is 16 residues long. CDR1 and CDR2 (germline): SGHDN, FVKESK. The junction had 6 bases not matched to a gene; V was cut back by 0 bases and J by 6 bases. The CDR3 nucleotides read TGTGCCAGCAGCCAAGATAAGCGGGGGGCAGTCAATGAGCAGTTCTTC. Translation: CASSQDKRGAVNEQFF.

The V gene is TRBV7-3, the J gene TRBJ1-6, with D unresolved. CDR1 is SGHTA and CDR2 is FQGTGA in the germline V gene. This CDR3 comprises 15 residues. Trimming stripped 2 bases from V and 0 bases from J, with 5 bases between. The CDR3 sequence is CASSLVSSYNSPLHF. The CDR3 DNA reads as TGTGCCAGCAGCTTAGTTAGCTCCTATAATTCACCCCTCCACTTT.

This rearrangement joins TRBV30 to TRBJ1-4; a possible D gene is TRBD1 (5 bases). Germline loops: CDR1 GTSNPN, CDR2 SVGIG (reference sequence). The CDR3 is 15 residues long. V shed 1 base and J shed 7 bases, with 16 bases lying between them. The CDR3 DNA reads as TGTGCCTGGAGTGGCTTCCCAGGGACTGGTGAAAAACTGTTTTTT. It translates to CAWSGFPGTGEKLFF.

This clone was picked up one time. The V gene is TRBV2, the J gene TRBJ1-6, with a tentative D call TRBD1 (5 bases). Trimming left V 2 bases short and J 7 bases short, with 12 bases between. The CDR3 is 15 residues long. From germline, CDR1 is SNHLY and CDR2 FYNNEI. CDR3 DNA: TGTGCCAGCAGTGAACTATTGGGGGGGAATTCACCCCTCCACTTT. This codes for CASSELLGGNSPLHF.

Only a few counts were recorded for this clone. The rearrangement joins TRBV10-1 to TRBJ1-5; D uncertain. The CDR3 is 10 amino acids. In germline, CDR1 is WNHNN, CDR2 SYGVQD (reference sequence). The germline V and J ends were trimmed by 7 bases and 6 bases, with 4 bases remaining between them. CDR3: CASTGQPQHF. Written as DNA, the CDR3 is TGCGCCAGCACAGGTCAGCCCCAGCATTTT.

The chain has TRBV5-6 and TRBJ2-5; tentatively, D is TRBD1 (6 bases). Germline V gives CDR1 SGHDT, CDR2 YYEEEE. V was shortened by 4 bases and J by 5 bases, with 15 bases between the two germline ends. This CDR3 comprises 14 residues. DNA for the CDR3: TGTGCCAGCAGCCTCGGTGGGGGCCTCGAGACCCAGTACTTC. The encoded protein is CASSLGGGLETQYF.

Points on this clone: Other DNA sequences in this sample translate to the same CDR3. V usage is TRBV4-1 and J usage is TRBJ2-7; 8 nucleotides line up with TRBD1. The CDR3 totals 13 residues. Trimming took 3 bases from V and 4 from J; bases not matched to a gene: 2. The V gene's germline CDR1 is MGHRA and CDR2 YSYEKL. The CDR3 sequence is CASSQNRGYEQYF. As DNA, the CDR3 is TGCGCCAGCAGCCAGAACAGGGGGTACGAGCAGTACTTC.

V usage is TRBV4-1 and J usage is TRBJ2-7; D unclear. The CDR3 is 13 amino acids. The germline V and J ends were trimmed by 2 bases and 6 bases, with 11 bases remaining between them. The germline CDR1 and CDR2 sequences are MGHRA and YSYEKL. CDR3 DNA: TGCGCCAGCAGCCAATCGGGCGGCGCCGAGCAGTACTTC. It yields the protein CASSQSGGAEQYF.

The chain has TRBV4-1 and TRBJ1-3; D unclear. Between the trimmed V and J ends, which lost 2 bases and 0 bases, there was a span of 11 bases. This CDR3 contains 16 residues. Germline CDR1 and CDR2: MGHRA and YSYEKL. CDR3: CASSQPVRDSGNTIYF. The CDR3 DNA is TGCGCCAGCAGCCAACCCGTGAGGGACTCTGGAAACACCATATATTTT.

The rearrangement uses TRBV28 and TRBJ2-7, with TRBD1 matching 7 bases. Germline V gene lookup returns CDR1 MDHEN and CDR2 SYDVKM. CDR3 length equals 13 residues. V was pared by 3 bases and J by 5 bases, with 4 bases of the junction left unmatched. CDR3 protein: CASSFLDRDEQYF. The DNA for the CDR3 is TGTGCCAGCAGTTTCCTCGACAGGGACGAGCAGTACTTC. Based on the CDR3 plus reference TRBV28 and TRBJ2-7, the full variable domain is DVKVTQSSRYLVKRTGEKVFLECVQDMDHENMFWYRQDPGLGLRLIYFSYDVKMKEKGDIPEGYSVSREKKERFSLILESASTNQTSMYLCASSFLDRDEQYFGPGTRLTVT.

The chain is built from TRBV5-1 and TRBJ2-3, with 10 nucleotides matching TRBD2. Germline values: CDR1 SGHRS, CDR2 YFSETQ. V gave up 4 bases and J gave up 0 bases; unmatched junction bases: 8. The CDR3 contains 17 residues. The CDR3 coding sequence is TGCGCCAGCAGCCCGGGACTAGCGAGGACGAGCACAGATACGCAGTATTTT. Encoded protein: CASSPGLARTSTDTQYF. Based on the CDR3 plus reference TRBV5-1 and TRBJ2-3, the full variable domain is KAGVTQTPRYLIKTRGQQVTLSCSPISGHRSVSWYQQTPGQGLQFLFEYFSETQRNKGNFPGRFSGRQFSNSRSEMNVSTLELGDSALYLCASSPGLARTSTDTQYFGPGTRLTVL.

CDR3 region: CASSFGAGGLDEQFF. DNA of the CDR3: TGCGCCAGCAGCTTTGGGGCAGGGGGCCTCGATGAGCAGTTCTTC. This rearrangement joins TRBV5-1 to TRBJ2-1; 8 bases agree with TRBD1. Germline V gives CDR1 SGHRS, CDR2 YFSETQ. V gave up 2 bases and J gave up 8 bases; unmatched junction bases: 9. The CDR3 is 15 amino acids.

The J gene is TRBJ1-1, the V gene TRBV28; perhaps TRBD1 as D (5 bases). Germline CDR1 reads MDHEN; CDR2 reads SYDVKM. V was clipped by 8 bases and J by 0 bases, with 13 bases between them. The CDR3 extends over 14 amino acids. The CDR3 nucleotides read TGTGCCAGCGGCGCGGGGGATCTGAACACTGAAGCTTTCTTT. Its protein is CASGAGDLNTEAFF. The full variable domain, completed using reference TRBV28 and TRBJ1-1, is DVKVTQSSRYLVKRTGEKVFLECVQDMDHENMFWYRQDPGLGLRLIYFSYDVKMKEKGDIPEGYSVSREKKERFSLILESASTNQTSMYLCASGAGDLNTEAFFGQGTRLTVV.

CDR3 nucleotide sequence: TGTGCCAGCAGTCTGAAAGGACAGGGAGGCTACGAGCAGTACTTC. As protein: CASSLKGQGGYEQYF. This sequence joins TRBV27 and TRBJ2-7; 8 nucleotides line up with TRBD1. J lost 3 bases, V lost 5 bases, and 9 bases had no gene match. Germline V gene data show CDR1 as MNHEY and CDR2 as SMNVEV (reference sequence). The CDR3 has 15 amino acids.

The chain employs TRBV5-5 and TRBJ1-2; maybe TRBD1 (5 bases). Between the trimmed V and J ends, which lost 4 bases and 7 bases, there was a span of 20 bases. The CDR3 length is 15 residues. Per germline, CDR1 SGHKS and CDR2 YYEKEE (reference sequence). This chain's CDR3 is CASSPRGNAGLGYTF. DNA of the CDR3: TGTGCCAGCAGCCCCCGGGGGAACGCGGGTCTTGGCTACACCTTC.

This clone showed up just once. J is TRBJ1-2 and V is TRBV28, with 7 positions matching TRBD1. This CDR3 has 15 amino acids. V dropped 7 bases and J dropped 6; count of bases not matched to a gene: 14. Germline assignment: CDR1 MDHEN and CDR2 SYDVKM. CDR3 nucleotide sequence: TGTGCCAGCACCACTCTGGACAGGATCACAAATGGCTACACCTTC. Its protein is CASTTLDRITNGYTF.

The chain joins TRBV11-3 to TRBJ1-6; D remains unclear. Looked up from germline, CDR1 is SGHNT and CDR2 is YENEEA. The CDR3 sequence is 15 residues long. Trimming removed 2 bases from V and 6 bases from J, with 11 bases in between. The CDR3 coding sequence is TGTGCCAGCAGCTTATACGGGGATTTTAATTCACCCCTCCACTTT. This translates into CASSLYGDFNSPLHF.

Concerning this clone: Other DNA sequences in this specimen translate into the identical CDR3. V gene TRBV9 combines with J gene TRBJ1-1; no clear D. V was clipped by 4 bases and J by 5 bases, with 12 bases between them. The CDR3 has 13 amino acids. CDR1 and CDR2 from the germline V gene are SGDLS and YYNGEE. The CDR3 DNA sequence: TGTGCCAGCAGCTCCCGGACGGGGACTGAAGCTTTCTTT. This codes for CASSSRTGTEAFF.

The chain is built from TRBV4-3 and TRBJ2-1, with 11 bases aligning to TRBD2. Germline V gives CDR1 LGHNA, CDR2 YSLEER. V shed 0 bases and J 4 bases; nucleotides not matched to a gene: 11. This CDR3 has 19 residues. CDR3 sequence reads: CASSQDPAGTSGLYNEQFF. CDR3 bases: TGCGCCAGCAGCCAAGATCCAGCTGGGACTAGCGGTCTGTACAATGAGCAGTTCTTC.